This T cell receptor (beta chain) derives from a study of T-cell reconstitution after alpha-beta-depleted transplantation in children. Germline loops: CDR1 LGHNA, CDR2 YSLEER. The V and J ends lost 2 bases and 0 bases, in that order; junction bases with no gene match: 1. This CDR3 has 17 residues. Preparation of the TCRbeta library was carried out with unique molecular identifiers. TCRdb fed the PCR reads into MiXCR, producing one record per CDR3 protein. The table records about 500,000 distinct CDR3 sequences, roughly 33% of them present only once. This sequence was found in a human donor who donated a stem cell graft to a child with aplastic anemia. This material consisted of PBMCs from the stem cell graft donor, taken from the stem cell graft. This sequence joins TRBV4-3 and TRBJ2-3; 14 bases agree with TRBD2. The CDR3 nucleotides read TGCGCCAGCAGCCAACGACTAGCGGGAGGGAGCACAGATACGCAGTATTTT. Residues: CASSQRLAGGSTDTQYF.